The rows below give T cell receptor beta chains drawn from one sample of a study of T cells and Merkel cell carcinoma outcomes. Generated by immunoSEQ multiplex PCR, the TCRdb table keeps only in-frame clones and is missing some. The profile covers about 19,000 clones, with roughly 80% appearing a single time and 3% to 3.5% taken by the ten largest. The sequencing sample was made of tumor tissue from Merkel cell carcinoma. These receptors were taken from a human donor with Merkel cell carcinoma. The CDR3 runs from the conserved cysteine through the conserved F or W.

V	J	CDR3
TRBV14	TRBJ2-7	CASSPLRNLAGEQYF
TRBV6-5	TRBJ2-7	CASSKTRGRYEQYF
TRBV6-1	TRBJ1-3	CANGDLSGNTIYF
TRBV30	TRBJ2-5	CAWSRDFQETQYF
TRBV5-1	TRBJ2-1	CASSLYREASVYNEQFF
TRBV5-1	TRBJ2-1	CASSLPGTSGANEQFF
TRBV5-4	TRBJ2-7	CASSRQGWTYEQYF
TRBV30	TRBJ1-5	CAWSKDRDFYSNQPQHF
TRBV4-2	TRBJ2-1	CASSQELRGTFKQFF
TRBV21-1	TRBJ1-2	CASEFLLNRVHGYTF
TRBV29-1	TRBJ2-3	CSTLRAGGDTQYF
TRBV27	TRBJ2-7	CASSLRRGPTYEQYF
TRBV28	TRBJ1-3	CASTRIGTLVGNTIYF
TRBV9	TRBJ2-3	CASSVEAVSTDTQYF
TRBV4-1	TRBJ2-3	CASSQARAGGSTDTQYF
TRBV15	TRBJ2-1	CATSRVPGGTYNEQFF
TRBV7-2	TRBJ1-2	CASSGGVGLLYGYTF
TRBV15	TRBJ2-3	CATSRDRRSTDTQYF
TRBV6-1	TRBJ2-5	CASSQYQETQYF
TRBV7-9	TRBJ1-2	CASSLLGGVYGYTF
TRBV5-6	TRBJ1-1	CASSTQGGNTEAFF
TRBV29-1	TRBJ1-2	CSVEDQAESNYGYTF
TRBV10-2	TRBJ1-1	CASSRGLNTEAFF
TRBV7-9	TRBJ2-4	CASSSDGLAGGRNIQYF
TRBV29-1	TRBJ1-2	CSAATGFNYGYTF
TRBV9	TRBJ2-7	CASSVAGGVEQYF
TRBV2	TRBJ2-4	CASEKDRNIQYF
TRBV6-6	TRBJ1-5	CASRTGNQPQHF
TRBV11-3	TRBJ1-1	CASSSEAEAFF
TRBV18	TRBJ2-7	CASSLEAGWAPPSHYEQYF
TRBV2	TRBJ2-3	CASKPGVTTDTQYF
TRBV19	TRBJ2-7	CASKDRVGSYEQYF
TRBV29-1	TRBJ2-1	CSEGGGSYNEQFF
TRBV5-4	TRBJ1-2	CASSLDVEPFYSGYTF
TRBV5-1	TRBJ2-1	CASSSIIAGGGNEQFF
TRBV6-1	TRBJ1-1	CASFTGVWGTEAFF